These 30 T cell receptor beta chains came from one sample sequenced in a study of sequential checkpoint blockade in melanoma. Noted treatment: randomized to nivolumab then ipilimumab (arm A) or the reverse (arm B). Assay used: immunoSEQ multiplex PCR; TCRdb lists only in-frame clones, some missing. The data show 15,000 to 20,000 clones, about 70% seen once. Sample: CD8+ T cells sorted from blood (inferred from file names), taken from a patient given nivolumab and ipilimumab in sequence. Source of these receptors: a human donor with melanoma.

The chain links TRBV9 to TRBJ2-3, with 10 nucleotides matching TRBD1. The germline CDR1 and CDR2 sequences are SGDLS and YYNGEE. The CDR3 covers 16 residues. V gave up 3 bases and J gave up 5 bases; unmatched junction bases: 9. CDR3 in DNA: TGTGCCAGCAGCGGGAGACAGGGGGCGGTTCGAGATACGCAGTATTTT. This translates into CASSGRQGAVRDTQYF.

The chain has TRBV10-2 and TRBJ1-2; 12 bases fit TRBD1. Germline V lookup: CDR1 WSHSY, CDR2 SAAADI. The junction had 0 bases not matched to a gene; V was cut back by 8 bases and J by 8 bases. The CDR3 spans 11 residues. The CDR3 sequence: CASGTGGGYTF. Here the CDR3 DNA reads TGCGCCAGCGGGACAGGGGGCGGCTACACCTTC.

The chain joins TRBV27 to TRBJ2-1, with a weak D call TRBD2 (5 bases). V dropped 3 bases and J dropped 5 bases, with 8 bases sitting between them. Germline CDR1 reads MNHEY; CDR2 reads SMNVEV (reference sequence). The CDR3 extends over 13 amino acids. CDR3 sequence (DNA): TGTGCCAGCAGTTTGAGGGCCAACAATGAGCAGTTCTTC. It is translated as CASSLRANNEQFF.

This rearrangement joins TRBV9 to TRBJ2-5; possible D gene TRBD1, 7 bases. With 3 bases removed from V and 1 base from J, the gap between germline ends came to 10 bases. CDR1 is SGDLS, CDR2 YYNGEE, per germline. This CDR3 contains 14 residues. CDR3 loop: CASSGQGGQETQYF. In nucleotides, the CDR3 is TGTGCCAGCAGCGGTCAGGGGGGCCAAGAGACCCAGTACTTC.

The chain links TRBV7-8 to TRBJ2-1, with 12 positions matching TRBD2. The CDR3 is 15 residues long. The germline V gene encodes CDR1 SGHVS and CDR2 FQNEAQ. V was pared by 5 bases and J by 9 bases, with 8 bases of the junction left unmatched. For the CDR3, the DNA is TGTGCCAGCAGCCTGTGGACTAGCGGGGAGAGTGAGCAGTTCTTC. Protein sequence: CASSLWTSGESEQFF.

The V and J genes are TRBV9 and TRBJ2-1; D gene unclear. The CDR3 covers 15 residues. Germline V lookup: CDR1 SGDLS, CDR2 YYNGEE. V was shortened by 3 bases and J by 3 bases, with 13 bases between the two germline ends. DNA for the CDR3: TGTGCCAGCAGCGGTCTGCAGGCACGCTACAATGAGCAGTTCTTC. It yields the protein CASSGLQARYNEQFF. Filled out from reference TRBV9 and TRBJ2-1, the complete variable domain reads DSGVTQTPKHLITATGQRVTLRCSPRSGDLSVYWYQQSLDQGLQFLIQYYNGEERAKGNILERFSAQQFPDLHSELNLSSLELGDSALYFCASSGLQARYNEQFFGPGTRLTVL.

Notes on this clone: A read error may account for a junction end that differs from germline. Other DNA sequences in this specimen translate into the identical CDR3. J is TRBJ2-3 and V is TRBV5-5; 8 bases agree with TRBD2. Germline CDR1 is SGHKS and CDR2 is YYEKEE (reference sequence). CDR3 length equals 15 residues. CDR3 nucleotides: TGCGCCAGCAGCCTAGTCGGGGGGGGCACAGATACGCAGTATTTT. Its protein product is CASSLVGGGTDTQYF.

The rearrangement links TRBV14 to TRBJ1-2, with D perhaps TRBD1 (6 bases). V was shortened by 4 bases and J by 8 bases, with 17 bases between the two germline ends. The CDR3 sequence is 14 residues long. Germline assignment: CDR1 SGHDN and CDR2 FVKESK. The DNA of the CDR3 is TGTGCCAGCAGCCGAGGGGGACATGGAAAAGGCTACACCTTC. Translation gives CASSRGGHGKGYTF.

This sequence joins TRBV19 and TRBJ1-3, with D possibly matching TRBD1 (5 bases). This CDR3 spans 14 amino acids. The V and J ends lost 5 bases and 0 bases respectively, with 8 bases between them. Germline CDR1 LNHDA, CDR2 SQIVND (reference sequence). DNA for the CDR3: TGTGCCAGTAGTGCCGGGGGCTCTGGAAACACCATATATTTT. Protein sequence: CASSAGGSGNTIYF.

The V and J genes are TRBV9 and TRBJ1-1; D is unresolved. Germline loops: CDR1 SGDLS, CDR2 YYNGEE. The V and J ends lost 2 bases and 1 base respectively, with 6 bases between them. The CDR3 totals 13 residues. The CDR3 loop reads CASSVGENTEAFF. The CDR3, as DNA: TGTGCCAGCAGCGTCGGAGAGAACACTGAAGCTTTCTTT.

In its sample, this clone is medium-sized. V and J are TRBV7-3 and TRBJ2-7; 8 bases match TRBD1. CDR3 length: 14 residues. CDR1 SGHTA and CDR2 FQGTGA come from the germline V gene. Trimming took 5 bases from V and 4 from J; bases not matched to a gene: 7. The CDR3 coding sequence is TGTGCCAGCAGCGCGACAGGGGCGGGATACGAGCAGTACTTC. Translating it yields CASSATGAGYEQYF.

V gene TRBV7-3 combines with J gene TRBJ1-6; D gene ambiguous. The ends were cut back, 3 bases at V and 8 bases at J, with 8 bases in the middle. Germline V CDR1 and CDR2: SGHTA, FQGTGA. The CDR3 runs to 13 residues. CDR3 sequence reads: CASSFSGDSPLHF. The CDR3 DNA sequence: TGTGCCAGCAGCTTTTCTGGAGATTCACCCCTCCACTTT. The entire variable domain, with the rest obtained from reference TRBV7-3 and TRBJ1-6, is as follows: GAGVSQTPSNKVTEKGKYVELRCDPISGHTALYWYRQSLGQGPEFLIYFQGTGAADDSGLPNDRFFAVRPEGSVSTLKIQRTERGDSAVYLCASSFSGDSPLHFGNGTRLTVT.

V usage is TRBV13 and J usage is TRBJ2-5, with D perhaps matching TRBD2 (6 bases). CDR3 length: 13 amino acids. V was clipped by 5 bases and J by 7 bases, with 14 bases between them. The germline gives CDR1 PRHDT, CDR2 FYEKMQ (reference sequence). CDR3 residues: CASSRGVGGTQYF. CDR3 DNA: TGTGCCAGCAGCCGCGGGGTCGGCGGGACCCAGTACTTC.

The gene calls are TRBV7-3 and TRBJ2-3; 7 nucleotides agree with TRBD2. Germline CDR1 and CDR2: SGHTA and FQGTGA. The CDR3 spans 16 residues. With V trimmed by 1 base and J by 2 bases, 6 bases remained unmatched. The CDR3 nucleotides are TGTGCCAGCAGCTTAAATGTCGGGGGGTACACAGATACGCAGTATTTT. The encoded protein is CASSLNVGGYTDTQYF. The whole variable domain, remainder taken from reference TRBV7-3 and TRBJ2-3, is GAGVSQTPSNKVTEKGKYVELRCDPISGHTALYWYRQSLGQGPEFLIYFQGTGAADDSGLPNDRFFAVRPEGSVSTLKIQRTERGDSAVYLCASSLNVGGYTDTQYFGPGTRLTVL.

The V call is TRBV7-6, the J call TRBJ2-2, with TRBD1 matching over 7 bases. V shed 5 bases, J shed 5 bases, and the junction held 8 bases outside the gene matches. The CDR3 spans 15 residues. Germline CDR1 and CDR2: SGHVS and FNYEAQ. CDR3 region: CASSKDGQVTGELFF. CDR3 DNA: TGTGCCAGCAGCAAAGACGGACAGGTGACCGGGGAGCTGTTTTTT.

V is TRBV7-8 and J is TRBJ1-1, with D possibly matching TRBD1 (6 bases). This CDR3 contains 12 residues. The V end was cut by 3 bases, the J end by 8 bases, with 10 bases between. Germline V gives CDR1 SGHVS, CDR2 FQNEAQ. CDR3 bases: TGTGCCAGCAGCTTGAGGGGGTGGGAAGCTTTCTTT. Protein sequence: CASSLRGWEAFF.

This clone showed up just a few times. The CDR3 bases are TGTGCCAGCAGCGCACTAGCGGTACCTGATAACAATGAGCAGTTCTTC. Encoded protein: CASSALAVPDNNEQFF. The V and J genes are TRBV7-2 and TRBJ2-1; 8 bases agree with TRBD2. The CDR3 is 16 amino acids. Trimming cost V 5 bases and J 5 bases; bases outside gene matches: 11. Germline V gene data show CDR1 as SGHTA and CDR2 as FQGNSA.

The CDR3 spells CASSRGGAETQYF. The CDR3 DNA is TGTGCCAGCAGCCGAGGAGGGGCAGAGACCCAGTACTTC. The chain combines TRBV7-3 with TRBJ2-5; possible D gene TRBD2, 6 bases. The length of the CDR3 is 13 residues. V lost 5 bases and J lost 4, with 11 bases in between. Germline V lookup: CDR1 SGHTA, CDR2 FQGTGA.

The V and J genes are TRBV4-3 and TRBJ1-6; D call uncertain. CDR3 length: 13 amino acids. CDR1 LGHNA and CDR2 YSLEER come from the germline V gene. Trimming left V 3 bases short and J 15 bases short, with 15 bases between. The CDR3 sequence is CASSQRAGLFLHF. CDR3 sequence (DNA): TGCGCCAGCAGCCAGAGGGCCGGACTTTTCCTCCACTTT.

The table lists this clone with a count of one. The rearrangement joins TRBV6-5 to TRBJ1-2; D may be TRBD1 (5 bases). Germline V gene sequence: CDR1 MNHEY, CDR2 SVGAGI. The CDR3 has 12 residues. Trimming removed 6 bases from V and 6 bases from J, with 11 bases in between. The CDR3 loop is CASSGHMNGYTF. The CDR3 DNA sequence: TGTGCCAGCAGCGGACATATGAATGGCTACACCTTC.

Only a few counts were recorded for this clone. V is TRBV5-1 and J is TRBJ2-5; the match to TRBD1 covers 8 bases. From germline, CDR1 is SGHRS and CDR2 YFSETQ. The CDR3 spans 15 residues. V shed 4 bases and J 4 bases; nucleotides not matched to a gene: 9. As DNA, the CDR3 is TGCGCCAGCAGCCGGACAGGGATACCTGCAGAGACCCAGTACTTC. It translates to CASSRTGIPAETQYF.

V gene TRBV5-1 combines with J gene TRBJ2-1; TRBD1 matches 7 bases. After removal of 4 bases from V and 4 bases from J, the junction contained 8 bases not matched to a gene. CDR1 is SGHRS, CDR2 YFSETQ, per germline. The CDR3 has 15 residues. The CDR3 DNA reads as TGCGCCAGCAGCCCGGACAGGAACCTTTACAATGAGCAGTTCTTC. This sequence encodes CASSPDRNLYNEQFF.

About this clone itself: At one boundary the junction diverges from the germline segment, which might be a read error. In the same sample, other DNA sequences code for this CDR3. V is TRBV4-1 and J is TRBJ2-3; 12 nucleotides match TRBD2. Germline-derived CDR1 and CDR2 are MGHRA and YSYEKL. The length of the CDR3 is 15 residues. The CDR3 protein is CASSQGLAGLDTQYF. CDR3 coding DNA: TGTGCCAGCAGCCAAGGACTAGCGGGGCTAGATACGCAGTATTTT.

V and J are TRBV7-9 and TRBJ2-2, with 8 bases lining up with TRBD1. Germline V lookup: CDR1 SEHNR, CDR2 FQNEAQ (reference sequence). This CDR3 comprises 16 residues. V was pared by 2 bases and J by 4 bases, with 6 bases of the junction left unmatched. The CDR3 spells CASSLPTGALTGELFF. CDR3 coding DNA: TGTGCCAGCAGCTTACCGACAGGGGCCCTCACCGGGGAGCTGTTTTTT. Together with reference TRBV7-9 and TRBJ2-2, the CDR3 gives the full variable domain: DTGVSQNPRHKITKRGQNVTFRCDPISEHNRLYWYRQTLGQGPEFLTYFQNEAQLEKSRLLSDRFSAERPKGSFSTLEIQRTEQGDSAMYLCASSLPTGALTGELFFGEGSRLTVL.

This clone was counted only a few times. The J gene is TRBJ2-7, the V gene TRBV21-1; the table's D call TRBD2 went unverified against the DNA. TRBV21-1 is marked as a pseudogene. The CDR3 runs to 14 residues. The chain's CDR3 is CASSKGLSSYEQYV. The CDR3 DNA is TGTGCCAGCAGCAAAGGACTCAGCTCCTACGAGCAGTACGTC.

The V call is TRBV11-2, the J call TRBJ2-5, with 7 bases aligning to TRBD2. This CDR3 spans 14 amino acids. Germline V gene sequence: CDR1 SGHAT, CDR2 FQNNGV. The ends lost 1 base at V and 4 bases at J; junction bases unmatched: 3. CDR3 coding DNA: TGTGCCAGCAGCTTAGGGGGGGAGGGAGAGACCCAGTACTTC. Translation gives CASSLGGEGETQYF.

The chain uses TRBV10-3 and TRBJ2-7; 10 nucleotides agree with TRBD1. The CDR3 has 15 amino acids. V shed 0 bases, J shed 8 bases, and the junction held 7 bases outside the gene matches. Germline assignment: CDR1 ENHRY and CDR2 SYGVKD. The CDR3 here is CAISESGTGVIQQYF. In DNA form, the CDR3 reads TGTGCCATCAGTGAGTCCGGGACAGGGGTCATCCAGCAGTACTTC.

The V gene is TRBV5-6, the J gene TRBJ1-2, with 7 bases identical to TRBD1. The V and J ends lost 2 bases and 4 bases, in that order; junction bases with no gene match: 2. The germline CDR1 and CDR2 sequences are SGHDT and YYEEEE. The CDR3 totals 13 residues. The CDR3 reads CASSFGTAYGYTF. In nucleotides, the CDR3 is TGTGCCAGCAGCTTCGGGACAGCCTATGGCTACACCTTC. Looking up the rest from reference TRBV5-6 and TRBJ1-2 gives the full variable domain: DAGVTQSPTHLIKTRGQQVTLRCSPKSGHDTVSWYQQALGQGPQFIFQYYEEEERQRGNFPDRFSGHQFPNYSSELNVNALLLGDSALYLCASSFGTAYGYTFGSGTRLTVV.

The chain combines TRBV9 with TRBJ2-1; TRBD2 might be the D (5 bases). CDR1 and CDR2 from the germline V gene are SGDLS and YYNGEE. CDR3 length: 15 residues. Deletions cut 3 bases from V and 7 bases from J, with 17 bases between. CDR3 sequence reads: CASSAPNSPGNEQFF. The CDR3, as DNA: TGTGCCAGCAGCGCCCCTAACTCCCCGGGGAATGAGCAGTTCTTC. Combining the CDR3 with reference TRBV9 and TRBJ2-1 gives the whole variable domain DSGVTQTPKHLITATGQRVTLRCSPRSGDLSVYWYQQSLDQGLQFLIQYYNGEERAKGNILERFSAQQFPDLHSELNLSSLELGDSALYFCASSAPNSPGNEQFFGPGTRLTVL.

The chain links TRBV7-2 to TRBJ2-7, with TRBD1 matching over 10 bases. This CDR3 has 14 amino acids. The V and J ends lost 5 bases and 4 bases, in that order; junction bases with no gene match: 5. Germline V gene lookup returns CDR1 SGHTA and CDR2 FQGNSA. The CDR3 nucleotides are TGTGCCAGCAGCGCGACAGGGGGCTCATACGAGCAGTACTTC. Translating it yields CASSATGGSYEQYF.